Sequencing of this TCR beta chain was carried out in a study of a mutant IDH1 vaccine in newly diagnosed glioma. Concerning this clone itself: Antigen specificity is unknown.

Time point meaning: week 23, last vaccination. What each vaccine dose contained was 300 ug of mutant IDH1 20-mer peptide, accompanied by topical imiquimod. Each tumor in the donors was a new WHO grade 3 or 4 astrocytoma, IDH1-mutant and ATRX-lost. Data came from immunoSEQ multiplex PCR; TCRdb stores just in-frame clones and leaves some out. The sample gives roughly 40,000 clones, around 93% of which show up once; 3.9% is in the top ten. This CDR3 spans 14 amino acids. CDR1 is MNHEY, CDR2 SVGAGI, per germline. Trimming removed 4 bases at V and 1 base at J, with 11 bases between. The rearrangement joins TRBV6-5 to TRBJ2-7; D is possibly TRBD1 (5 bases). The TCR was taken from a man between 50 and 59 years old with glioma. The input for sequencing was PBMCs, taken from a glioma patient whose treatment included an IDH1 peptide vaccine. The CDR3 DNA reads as TGTGCCAGCAGTTCAGCCCCAGGGTCCTACGAGCAGTACTTC. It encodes CASSSAPGSYEQYF.